The 17 T cell receptor beta chains below come from one sample, sequenced in a study of Graves' ophthalmopathy and Graves' hyperthyroidism. RNA transcripts were the template, and TCR beta CDR3 regions were amplified from them. Amplification began with first-round RT-PCR using HTBI primers, then second-round multiplex PCR was performed. TCRdb re-called the multiplex PCR reads through MiXCR, storing one row per CDR3 protein. The profile shows over a million distinct CDR3 sequences, less than 45% of them singletons. What was sequenced was peripheral blood or thyroid tissue (not recorded which). The receptor source for this set is an adult man with Graves' hyperthyroidism.

This clonotype was seen more than once but under ten times. The rearrangement joins TRBV30 to TRBJ1-6, with D perhaps TRBD1 (6 bases). From germline, CDR1 is GTSNPN and CDR2 SVGIG (reference sequence). The V end was cut by 2 bases, the J end by 7 bases, with 9 bases between. This CDR3 contains 13 residues. CDR3 region: CAWSPGDNSPLHF. The CDR3 DNA is TGTGCCTGGAGTCCAGGGGACAATTCACCCCTCCACTTT.

The genes are TRBV28 and TRBJ2-7, with 9 positions matching TRBD1. This CDR3 is built from 16 residues. V gave up 4 bases and J gave up 5 bases; unmatched junction bases: 12. Germline values: CDR1 MDHEN, CDR2 SYDVKM. For the CDR3, the DNA is TGTGCCAGCAGTTCCCCCCCGGGACAGGGTGGGGACGAGCAGTACTTC. Amino acids: CASSSPPGQGGDEQYF.

Many counts were recorded for this clonotype. The V and J genes are TRBV29-1 and TRBJ2-7; 8 bases map to TRBD1. The CDR3 is 12 residues long. Germline V gives CDR1 SQVTM, CDR2 ANQGSEA. V dropped 7 bases and J dropped 3; count of bases not matched to a gene: 5. The CDR3 nucleotides read TGCAGCGCCCGGGACAGGTTCTACGAGCAGTACTTC. Its protein is CSARDRFYEQYF.

This clonotype was seen ten or more times. The rearrangement uses TRBV24-1 and TRBJ2-7; 8 bases align to TRBD2. The V segment lost 3 bases and the J segment 3 bases; nucleotides outside the gene matches: 6. Germline CDR1 is KGHDR and CDR2 is SFDVKD. The CDR3 is 15 amino acids. The CDR3 region has the DNA TGTGCCACCAGTGATACTCGGACTAGCAGCTACGAGCAGTACTTC. This gives the protein CATSDTRTSSYEQYF.

This chain links TRBV10-3 with TRBJ2-7; possibly TRBD2 for D (5 bases). The germline CDR1 and CDR2 sequences are ENHRY and SYGVKD. The CDR3 is made up of 14 amino acids. The germline V and J ends were trimmed by 5 bases and 0 bases, with 11 bases remaining between them. The chain's CDR3 is CAISFRGSSYEQYF. The CDR3 bases are TGTGCCATCAGTTTCCGGGGAAGCTCCTACGAGCAGTACTTC.

This clonotype has ten or more counts. This rearrangement joins TRBV5-8 to TRBJ2-5, with TRBD2 identical over 10 bases. The CDR3 runs 16 residues. Looked up from germline, CDR1 is SGHTS and CDR2 is YDEGEE. Trimming removed 5 bases from V and 5 bases from J; junction bases left unmatched: 12. Written as DNA, the CDR3 is TGTGCCAGCAGAACGGCTAGCGGGAGAAGAACCGAGACCCAGTACTTC. Translation: CASRTASGRRTETQYF.

This clonotype was observed at least ten times. The junction and the germline gene differ at one end; a read error may be behind it. The genes are TRBV7-3 and TRBJ2-2; D could derive from TRBD1 or TRBD2 (5 bases each). Germline CDR1 is SGHTA and CDR2 is FQGTGA. The CDR3 loop spans 16 amino acids. CDR3 amino acids: CASRLTGPGATGELFF. CDR3 coding DNA: TGTGCCAGCAGGTTAACAGGCCCCGGGGCCACCGGGGAGCTGTTTTTT.

This clonotype was seen a few times. The chain links TRBV20-1 to TRBJ1-1; 10 positions match TRBD1. The CDR3 spans 14 residues. The ends lost 3 bases at V and 5 bases at J; junction bases unmatched: 6. The germline V gene encodes CDR1 DFQATT and CDR2 SNEGSKA (reference sequence). CDR3 amino acids: CSASEGQGRTEAFF. The CDR3 DNA follows: TGCAGTGCTAGTGAGGGACAGGGGAGGACTGAAGCTTTCTTT.

This clonotype has a count of ten or more. The V gene is TRBV2, the J gene TRBJ2-7; TRBD2 matches at 8 bases. CDR3 length equals 16 residues. Losses at the gene ends were 3 bases for V and 4 bases for J; bases not matched to a gene: 11. Per germline, CDR1 SNHLY and CDR2 FYNNEI. CDR3 nucleotides: TGTGCCAGCAGTGACATGGGCATAGCGGGATCTTACGAGCAGTACTTC. Protein sequence: CASSDMGIAGSYEQYF.

The chain carries TRBV7-9 and TRBJ1-1; 9 positions agree with TRBD1. The CDR3 extends over 12 amino acids. CDR1 and CDR2 (germline): SEHNR, FQNEAQ (reference sequence). V trimming: 6 bases; J trimming: 8 bases; junction bases outside the gene matches: 4. The CDR3 DNA follows: TGTGCCAGCAGTAACAGGGGGCCAGAAGCTTTCTTT. It yields the protein CASSNRGPEAFF.

A remark on this clonotype: A clone one base away is much larger, so this may be a read error. The genes are TRBV7-8 and TRBJ2-7; 10 bases are a match to TRBD1. This CDR3 has 16 residues. Germline loops: CDR1 SGHVS, CDR2 FQNEAQ. The CDR3 sequence is CASSQTATGGSGEQCF. The CDR3 DNA follows: TGTGCCAGCAGCCAAACGGCGACAGGGGGCTCTGGGGAGCAGTGCTTC. The variable domain in full, with the rest retrieved from reference TRBV7-8 and TRBJ2-7, is GAGVSQSPRYKVAKRGQDVALRCDPISGHVSLFWYQQALGQGPEFLTYFQNEAQLDKSGLPSDRFFAERPEGSVSTLKIQRTQQEDSAVYLCASSQTATGGSGEQCFGPGTRLTVT.

This clonotype was seen at least ten times. The gene calls are TRBV27 and TRBJ1-2, with TRBD1 identical over 10 bases. The CDR3 runs 15 residues. CDR1 is MNHEY and CDR2 is SMNVEV in the germline V gene (reference sequence). V shed 5 bases, J shed 4 bases, and the junction held 7 bases outside the gene matches. The CDR3 reads CASSPRQGAGYGYTF. The CDR3 DNA follows: TGTGCCAGCAGTCCTCGACAGGGGGCAGGCTATGGCTACACCTTC.

The chain links TRBV2 to TRBJ2-7; 10 bases line up with TRBD2. V dropped 6 bases and J dropped 4; count of bases not matched to a gene: 3. The CDR3 extends over 13 amino acids. Germline V gives CDR1 SNHLY, CDR2 FYNNEI. CDR3 sequence: CASRETSGYEQYF. The DNA for the CDR3 is TGTGCCAGCAGGGAGACTAGCGGGTACGAGCAGTACTTC.

As regards this clonotype: This may arise from a read error, as a much more abundant clone is one base away. V usage is TRBV7-2 and J usage is TRBJ2-7; 11 nucleotides align to TRBD1. The CDR3 is 15 residues long. Germline V gene lookup returns CDR1 SGHTA and CDR2 FQGNSA. CDR3 sequence: CASSHTGQGVNEQCF. CDR3 bases: TGCGCCAGCAGCCACACGGGACAGGGGGTTAACGAGCAGTGCTTC.

The rearrangement joins TRBV4-2 to TRBJ1-2, with D hard to call. Looked up from germline, CDR1 is LGHNA and CDR2 is YNFKEQ. Trimming stripped 0 bases from V and 4 bases from J, with 21 bases between. This CDR3 has 18 residues. The DNA of the CDR3 is TGTGCCAGCAGCCAAGATCTCGGCCGATTAGACAATGGCTATGGCTACACCTTC. It encodes CASSQDLGRLDNGYGYTF.

The genes are TRBV20-1 and TRBJ1-2; D is uncertain. Germline V CDR1 and CDR2: DFQATT, SNEGSKA (reference sequence). Trimming took 4 bases from V and 6 from J, leaving 15 bases between them. The CDR3 spans 13 residues. In nucleotides, the CDR3 is TGCAGTGCTAAACGGACCAGATTTGATGGCTACACCTTC. It encodes CSAKRTRFDGYTF.

This clonotype was seen ten or more times. The chain uses TRBV5-1 and TRBJ2-5; D is possibly TRBD1 or TRBD2 (5 bases each). Between the trimmed V and J ends, which lost 0 bases and 3 bases, there was a span of 9 bases. Germline V CDR1 and CDR2: SGHRS, YFSETQ. The CDR3 consists of 14 residues. CDR3 protein: CASSLGGTEETQYF. The CDR3 DNA reads TGCGCCAGCAGCTTGGGGGGGACGGAAGAGACCCAGTACTTC.